The 5 T cell receptor beta chains presented below share a single source sample, sequenced in a study of blood T cells in healthy people across ages. A J-beta primer mix and a sample-barcoded 5' primer were used in a second PCR of about 7 to 12 cycles. TCRdb fed the 5' RACE reads into MiXCR, producing one record per CDR3 protein. The table records about 1.8 million distinct CDR3 sequences, about 50% of them present only once. Source material: blood. The receptors were gathered from a middle-aged woman in good health.

V and J are TRBV12-3 or TRBV12-4 and TRBJ2-2; the D gene is possibly TRBD1 (5 bases). The CDR3 totals 16 residues. The V gene lost 5 bases and the J gene lost 0 bases, with 13 bases spanning the gap. The CDR3, as DNA: TGTGCCAGCAGTCGGACAAGCCTTACGAACACCGGGGAGCTGTTTTTT. Translating gives CASSRTSLTNTGELFF.

The V and J genes are TRBV25-1 and TRBJ2-1; D uncertain. CDR1 is MGHDK and CDR2 is SYGVNS in the germline V gene. The CDR3 is 12 amino acids. The V end lost 2 bases, the J end lost 2 bases, and 1 base lay between the germline ends. The CDR3 region is CASSEPYNEQFF. The CDR3 DNA reads as TGTGCCAGCAGTGAACCCTACAATGAGCAGTTCTTC. The whole variable domain, remainder taken from reference TRBV25-1 and TRBJ2-1, is EADIYQTPRYLVIGTGKKITLECSQTMGHDKMYWYQQDPGMELHLIHYSYGVNSTEKGDLSSESTVSRIRTEHFPLTLESARPSHTSQYLCASSEPYNEQFFGPGTRLTVL.

On this clonotype itself: Its ends do not fully match the called genes, so a read error is possible. This chain connects TRBV6-6 to TRBJ2-1; 8 nucleotides line up with TRBD1. The CDR3 sequence is 16 residues long. Germline V lookup: CDR1 MNHNY, CDR2 SVGAGI (reference sequence). This CDR3 reads CAGSYPDRDVTNEQFF. The CDR3 coding sequence is TGTGCCGGCAGTTACCCGGACAGGGATGTAACCAATGAGCAGTTCTTC.

The chain is built from TRBV7-2 and TRBJ2-4, with a tentative D call TRBD2 (6 bases). Trimming removed 2 bases from V and 13 bases from J, with 27 bases in between. Germline CDR1 is SGHTA and CDR2 is FQGNSA. The CDR3 consists of 17 residues. This CDR3 reads CASSLWAGLNSYNEQYF. The CDR3 bases are TGTGCCAGCAGCTTATGGGCGGGACTCAACTCCTACAATGAGCAGTACTTC. Full variable domain (missing parts from reference TRBV7-2 and TRBJ2-4): GAGVSQSPSNKVTEKGKDVELRCDPISGHTALYWYRQSLGQGLEFLIYFQGNSAPDKSGLPSDRFSAERTGGSVSTLTIQRTQQEDSAVYLCASSLWAGLNSYNEQYFGAGTRLSVL.

The gene calls are TRBV7-2 and TRBJ2-4; possible D gene TRBD1, 6 bases. The end of the DNA is better explained by TRBJ2-5, so the J call may be wrong. Germline CDR1 and CDR2: SGHTA and FQGNSA. This CDR3 region has 14 residues. CDR3 region: CASSATPGVTTQYF. The CDR3 nucleotides are TGTGCCAGCAGCGCCACTCCAGGGGTCACGACCCAGTACTTC.